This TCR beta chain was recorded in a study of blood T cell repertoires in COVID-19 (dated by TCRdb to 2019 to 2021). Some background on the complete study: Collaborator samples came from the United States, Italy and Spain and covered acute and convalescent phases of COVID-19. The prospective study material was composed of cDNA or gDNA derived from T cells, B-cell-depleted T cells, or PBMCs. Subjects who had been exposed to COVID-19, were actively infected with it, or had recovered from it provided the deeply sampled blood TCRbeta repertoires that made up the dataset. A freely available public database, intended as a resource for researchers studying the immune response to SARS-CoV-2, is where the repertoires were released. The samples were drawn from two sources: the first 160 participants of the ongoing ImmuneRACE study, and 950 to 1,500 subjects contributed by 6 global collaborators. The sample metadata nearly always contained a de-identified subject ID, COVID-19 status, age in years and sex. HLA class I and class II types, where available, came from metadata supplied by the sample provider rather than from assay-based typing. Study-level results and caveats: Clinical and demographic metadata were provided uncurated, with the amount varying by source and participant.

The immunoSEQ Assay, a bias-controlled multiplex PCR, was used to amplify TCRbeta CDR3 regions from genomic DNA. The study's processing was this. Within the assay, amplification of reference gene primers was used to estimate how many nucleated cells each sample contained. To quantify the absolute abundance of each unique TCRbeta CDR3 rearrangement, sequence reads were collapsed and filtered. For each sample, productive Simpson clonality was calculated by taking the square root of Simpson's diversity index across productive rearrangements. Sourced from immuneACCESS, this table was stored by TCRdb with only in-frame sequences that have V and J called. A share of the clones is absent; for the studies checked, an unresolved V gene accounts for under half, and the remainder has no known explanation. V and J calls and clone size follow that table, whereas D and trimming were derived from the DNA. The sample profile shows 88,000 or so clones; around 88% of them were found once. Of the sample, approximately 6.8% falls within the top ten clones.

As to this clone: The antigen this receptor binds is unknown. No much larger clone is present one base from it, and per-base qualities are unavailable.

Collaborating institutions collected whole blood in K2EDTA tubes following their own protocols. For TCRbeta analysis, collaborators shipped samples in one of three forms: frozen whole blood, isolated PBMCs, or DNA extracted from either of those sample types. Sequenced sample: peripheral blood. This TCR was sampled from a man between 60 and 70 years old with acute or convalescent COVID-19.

The nucleotide sequence is TGTGCCAGCAGTCCGGGAGGTTTGGGGTACACCTTC. Translated, this is CASSPGGLGYTF. The receptor chain draws on TRBV27 and TRBJ1-2; there is no confident call for the D gene. The CDR3, cysteine through phenylalanine, is 12 amino acids long. Only CDR3 DNA is held: 36 bases, read in frame from base 1. According to the germline V gene (reference sequence), CDR1 reads MNHEY and CDR2 reads SMNVEV. V and J are truncated by 5 bases and 11 bases respectively, leaving an intervening sequence of 15 bases.